This is a list of T cell receptor beta chains from one sample in a study of CD4 T cells in relation to SARS-CoV-2 and coronaviruses. Sequenced by immunoSEQ multiplex PCR; TCRdb stores in-frame clones only, minus some. The top ten hold just over 20% of the sample, which has about 38,000 clones, more than 60% seen once. For these receptors, no antigen is known. The sample consisted of memory CD4+ T cells from PBMCs, cultured in vitro. The receptors were sampled from an adult with COVID-19. Both conserved end residues are part of each CDR3. The D gene is left open where the match is weak. Not every row has a clone size; where given, it reads once, few, many or a size class.

d_gene: .; abundance: .; v_gene: TRBV11-2; j_gene: TRBJ2-1; CDR3aa: CASSLAKEQFF; CDR3nt: TGTGCCAGCAGCTTAGCAAAGGAGCAGTTCTTC
d_gene: .; abundance: .; v_gene: TRBV4-1; j_gene: TRBJ1-2; CDR3aa: CASSQEQTAYGYTF; CDR3nt: TGCGCCAGCAGCCAAGAGCAGACCGCGTATGGCTACACCTTC
d_gene: .; abundance: .; v_gene: TRBV18; j_gene: TRBJ1-1; CDR3aa: CASSPPRVGAEAFF; CDR3nt: TGTGCCAGCTCACCACCTAGGGTCGGCGCTGAAGCTTTCTTT
d_gene: .; abundance: .; v_gene: TRBV6-6; j_gene: TRBJ1-5; CDR3aa: CASSYAANQPQHF; CDR3nt: TGTGCCAGCAGTTACGCGGCAAATCAGCCCCAGCATTTT
d_gene: TRBD2; abundance: .; v_gene: TRBV6-2/TRBV6-3; j_gene: TRBJ2-2; CDR3aa: CASSPRTSGKKIAGELFF; CDR3nt: TGTGCCAGCAGCCCTCGGACTAGCGGGAAGAAGATCGCCGGGGAGCTGTTTTTT
d_gene: TRBD2; abundance: .; v_gene: TRBV24-1; j_gene: TRBJ2-1; CDR3aa: CATSEGLAAGEQFF; CDR3nt: TGTGCCACCAGTGAGGGACTAGCGGCAGGTGAGCAGTTCTTC
d_gene: TRBD2; abundance: .; v_gene: TRBV28; j_gene: TRBJ2-3; CDR3aa: CASSLLGAGGGTTQYF; CDR3nt: TGTGCCAGCAGTTTATTAGGAGCGGGAGGGGGAACTACGCAGTATTTT
d_gene: TRBD1; abundance: few; v_gene: TRBV6-5; j_gene: TRBJ1-2; CDR3aa: CASSYRTRGGGYTF; CDR3nt: TGTGCCAGCAGTTACCGTACCAGGGGGGGTGGCTACACCTTC
d_gene: .; abundance: once; v_gene: TRBV5-6; j_gene: TRBJ1-3; CDR3aa: CASSWRVSSSKTTGNTIYF; CDR3nt: TGTGCCAGCAGCTGGCGGGTGTCGTCATCTAAAACTACTGGAAACACCATATATTTT
d_gene: .; abundance: few; v_gene: TRBV13; j_gene: TRBJ2-2; CDR3aa: CASSPPNTGELFF; CDR3nt: TGTGCCAGCAGCCCCCCGAACACCGGGGAGCTGTTTTTT
d_gene: .; abundance: .; v_gene: TRBV2; j_gene: TRBJ2-1; CDR3aa: CASREGWLPSSYNEQFF; CDR3nt: TGTGCCAGCAGGGAAGGGTGGCTGCCTTCTTCCTACAATGAGCAGTTCTTC
d_gene: .; abundance: .; v_gene: TRBV29-1; j_gene: TRBJ1-4; CDR3aa: CSVARFIGEKLFF; CDR3nt: TGCAGCGTTGCTCGGTTTATCGGTGAAAAACTGTTTTTT
d_gene: .; abundance: .; v_gene: TRBV11-2; j_gene: TRBJ2-7; CDR3aa: CASSLVRGTGEQYF; CDR3nt: TGTGCCAGCAGCTTAGTCCGCGGTACCGGGGAGCAGTACTTC
d_gene: TRBD1; abundance: few; v_gene: TRBV6-5; j_gene: TRBJ1-5; CDR3aa: CASSPGTEHQPQHF; CDR3nt: TGTGCCAGCAGTCCCGGGACAGAGCATCAGCCCCAGCATTTT
d_gene: TRBD1; abundance: .; v_gene: TRBV7-9; j_gene: TRBJ2-1; CDR3aa: CASSEGQGEVHEQFF; CDR3nt: TGTGCCAGCAGCGAAGGACAGGGGGAGGTCCATGAGCAGTTCTTC
d_gene: TRBD1; abundance: .; v_gene: TRBV7-6; j_gene: TRBJ1-5; CDR3aa: CASSLGTGSEQPQHF; CDR3nt: TGTGCCAGCAGCTTAGGGACAGGGTCTGAGCAGCCCCAGCATTTT
d_gene: .; abundance: .; v_gene: TRBV24-1; j_gene: TRBJ2-1; CDR3aa: CATGGSGWGEQFF; CDR3nt: TGTGCCACCGGGGGGTCAGGGTGGGGTGAGCAGTTCTTC
d_gene: .; abundance: .; v_gene: TRBV28; j_gene: TRBJ2-7; CDR3aa: CASRDQGYEQYF; CDR3nt: TGTGCCAGCAGAGACCAGGGTTACGAGCAGTACTTC
d_gene: .; abundance: .; v_gene: TRBV20-1; j_gene: TRBJ2-3; CDR3aa: CSASGTDTQYF; CDR3nt: TGCAGTGCTAGTGGGACAGATACGCAGTATTTT
d_gene: TRBD1; abundance: .; v_gene: TRBV2; j_gene: TRBJ2-6; CDR3aa: CASSAGTGTSGANVLTF; CDR3nt: TGTGCCAGCAGTGCGGGGACAGGGACCTCTGGGGCCAACGTCCTGACTTTC
d_gene: .; abundance: .; v_gene: TRBV21-1; j_gene: TRBJ1-2; CDR3aa: CASALRRKGGIGYGYTF; CDR3nt: TGTGCCAGCGCCCTCCGGAGAAAGGGGGGCATCGGCTATGGCTACACCTTC
d_gene: .; abundance: once; v_gene: TRBV7-2; j_gene: TRBJ2-1; CDR3aa: CASSLLGAGNEQFF; CDR3nt: TGTGCCAGCAGCTTACTTGGCGCTGGGAATGAGCAGTTCTTC
d_gene: TRBD1; abundance: few; v_gene: TRBV4-1; j_gene: TRBJ1-6; CDR3aa: CASSSTGTGLNSPLHF; CDR3nt: TGCGCCAGCAGCTCGACCGGGACAGGGCTGAATTCACCCCTCCACTTT
d_gene: TRBD1; abundance: few; v_gene: TRBV3-1/TRBV3-2; j_gene: TRBJ1-6; CDR3aa: CASSLQGTVGSPLHF; CDR3nt: TGTGCCAGCAGCCTCCAAGGGACAGTCGGTTCACCCCTCCACTTT
d_gene: TRBD2; abundance: .; v_gene: TRBV13; j_gene: TRBJ2-1; CDR3aa: CASSFRGGLYNEQFF; CDR3nt: TGTGCCAGCAGCTTTCGGGGGGGGCTCTACAATGAGCAGTTCTTC
d_gene: TRBD1; abundance: .; v_gene: TRBV28; j_gene: TRBJ2-5; CDR3aa: CASSGQGWEETQYF; CDR3nt: TGTGCCAGCAGTGGACAGGGTTGGGAAGAGACCCAGTACTTC
d_gene: .; abundance: .; v_gene: TRBV2; j_gene: TRBJ2-2; CDR3aa: CASSESMPLAATGELFF; CDR3nt: TGTGCCAGCAGTGAGTCGATGCCTCTAGCCGCCACCGGGGAGCTGTTTTTT
d_gene: .; abundance: .; v_gene: TRBV11-3; j_gene: TRBJ2-2; CDR3aa: CASSIAPQGGELFF; CDR3nt: TGTGCCAGCAGCATCGCCCCCCAGGGAGGGGAGCTGTTTTTT
d_gene: TRBD1; abundance: .; v_gene: TRBV5-6; j_gene: TRBJ1-1; CDR3aa: CASSRYDRDTEAFF; CDR3nt: TGTGCCAGCAGCCGTTACGACAGGGACACTGAAGCTTTCTTT
d_gene: TRBD1; abundance: .; v_gene: TRBV23-1; j_gene: TRBJ2-7; CDR3aa: CASSREGGTYEQYF; CDR3nt: TGCGCCAGCAGTCGCGAAGGGGGCACCTACGAGCAGTACTTC
d_gene: .; abundance: .; v_gene: TRBV2; j_gene: TRBJ2-2; CDR3aa: CAGKGESGITGELFF; CDR3nt: TGTGCCGGAAAAGGCGAATCAGGGATTACCGGGGAGCTGTTTTTT
d_gene: .; abundance: .; v_gene: TRBV5-1; j_gene: TRBJ2-6; CDR3aa: CASSLSQGNGANVLTF; CDR3nt: TGCGCCAGCAGCTTAAGTCAGGGGAACGGGGCCAACGTCCTGACTTTC
d_gene: .; abundance: .; v_gene: TRBV4-2; j_gene: TRBJ2-3; CDR3aa: CASSQDLRTDTQYF; CDR3nt: TGTGCCAGCAGCCAAGACCTCCGCACAGATACGCAGTATTTT
d_gene: .; abundance: .; v_gene: TRBV11-1; j_gene: TRBJ2-1; CDR3aa: CASSTRRGSYNEQFF; CDR3nt: TGTGCCAGCAGCACCCGCCGAGGCTCCTACAATGAGCAGTTCTTC
d_gene: .; abundance: .; v_gene: TRBV11-3; j_gene: TRBJ2-3; CDR3aa: CASSQDNGDTQYF; CDR3nt: TGTGCCAGCAGCCAAGATAATGGAGATACGCAGTATTTT
d_gene: .; abundance: few; v_gene: TRBV30; j_gene: TRBJ2-3; CDR3aa: CAWSGGLRDTQYF; CDR3nt: TGTGCCTGGAGTGGCGGGTTGAGAGATACGCAGTATTTT